This T cell receptor beta chain was found in a study of T cells in Graves' hyperthyroidism and ophthalmopathy. Study details: Peripheral blood was collected at initial diagnosis, before any treatment.

Study observations and caveats: In blood, most of the thyroid clonotypes expanded above 0.001 were also present.

This clonotype was recorded at least ten times. Its antigen is not known. Ophthalmopathy patients showed a Clinical Activity Score of at least 3, NOSPECS grade of at least 4 and duration under 3 months. The study based diagnoses on clinical symptoms, serum thyroxine and TRAb, thyroid ultrasound and orbital computed tomography. From RNA transcripts, TCR beta CDR3 regions were amplified. First-round RT-PCR targeting the TCR CDR3 was performed with the HTBI primer set. TCRdb re-called the multiplex PCR reads through MiXCR, storing one row per CDR3 protein. The table includes about 600,000 distinct CDR3 sequences, more than 15% detected once. This CDR3 has 14 residues. Trimming at V came to 4 bases and at J to 4 bases, leaving 4 bases not matched to a gene. The germline V gene encodes CDR1 SQVTM and CDR2 ANQGSEA.

The chain joins TRBV29-1 to TRBJ2-2, with TRBD1 matching 9 bases. Sequenced: blood. The clonotype was recovered from a woman aged 40 to 50 with Graves' ophthalmopathy. CDR3 DNA: TGCAGCGTTGCCCTACAGGGGGCCACCGGGGAGCTGTTTTTT. Its translation is CSVALQGATGELFF.